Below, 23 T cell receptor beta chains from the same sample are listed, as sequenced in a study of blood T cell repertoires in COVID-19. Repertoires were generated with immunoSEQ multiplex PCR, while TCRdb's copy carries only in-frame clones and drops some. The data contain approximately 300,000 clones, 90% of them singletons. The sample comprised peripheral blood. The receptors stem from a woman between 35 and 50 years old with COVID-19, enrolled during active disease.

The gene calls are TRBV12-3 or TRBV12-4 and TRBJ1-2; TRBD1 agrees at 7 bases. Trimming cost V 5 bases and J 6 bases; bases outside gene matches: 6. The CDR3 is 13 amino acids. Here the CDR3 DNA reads TGTGCCAGCAGTCCACAGGGGCGCGATGGCTACACCTTC. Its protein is CASSPQGRDGYTF.

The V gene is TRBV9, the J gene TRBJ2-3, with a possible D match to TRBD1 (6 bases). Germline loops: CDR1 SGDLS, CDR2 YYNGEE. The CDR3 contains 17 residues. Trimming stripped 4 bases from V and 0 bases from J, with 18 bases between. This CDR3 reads CASSPLTGTWSTDTQYF. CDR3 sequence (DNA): TGTGCCAGCAGCCCATTAACAGGGACGTGGAGCACAGATACGCAGTATTTT.

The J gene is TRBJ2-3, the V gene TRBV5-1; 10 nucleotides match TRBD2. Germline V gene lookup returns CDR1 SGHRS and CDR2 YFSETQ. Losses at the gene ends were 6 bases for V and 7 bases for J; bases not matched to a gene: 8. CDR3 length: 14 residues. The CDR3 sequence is CASTPRTSGNTQYF. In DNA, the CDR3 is TGCGCCAGCACCCCCCGGACTAGCGGCAATACGCAGTATTTT.

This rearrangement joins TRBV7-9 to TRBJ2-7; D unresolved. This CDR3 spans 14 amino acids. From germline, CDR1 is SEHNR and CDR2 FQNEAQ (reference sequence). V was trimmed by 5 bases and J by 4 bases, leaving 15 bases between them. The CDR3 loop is CASSPLLAGYEQYF. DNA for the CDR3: TGTGCCAGCAGCCCCCTCCTCGCAGGTTACGAGCAGTACTTC.

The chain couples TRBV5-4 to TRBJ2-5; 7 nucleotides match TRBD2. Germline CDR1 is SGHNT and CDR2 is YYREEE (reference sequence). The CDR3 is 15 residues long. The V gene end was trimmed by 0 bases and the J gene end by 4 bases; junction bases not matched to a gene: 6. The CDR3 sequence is CASSLVMGGGETQYF. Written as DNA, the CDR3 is TGTGCCAGCAGCTTGGTAATGGGCGGGGGAGAGACCCAGTACTTC. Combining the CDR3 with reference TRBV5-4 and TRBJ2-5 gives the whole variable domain ETGVTQSPTHLIKTRGQQVTLRCSSQSGHNTVSWYQQALGQGPQFIFQYYREEENGRGNFPPRFSGLQFPNYSSELNVNALELDDSALYLCASSLVMGGGETQYFGPGTRLLVL.

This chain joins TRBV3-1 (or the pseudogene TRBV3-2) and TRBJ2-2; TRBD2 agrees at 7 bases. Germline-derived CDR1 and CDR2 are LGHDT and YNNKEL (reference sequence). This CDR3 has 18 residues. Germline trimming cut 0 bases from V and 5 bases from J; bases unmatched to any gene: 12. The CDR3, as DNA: TGTGCCAGCAGCCAAGATCGGAAGGCCTTGCGGGGGACCGGGGAGCTGTTTTTT. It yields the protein CASSQDRKALRGTGELFF.

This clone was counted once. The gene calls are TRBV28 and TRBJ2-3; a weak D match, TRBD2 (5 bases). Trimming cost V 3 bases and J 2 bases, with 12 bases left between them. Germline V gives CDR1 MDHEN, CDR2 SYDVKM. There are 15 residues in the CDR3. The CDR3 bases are TGTGCCAGCAGTTTTCCGGCGGGTTACACAGATACGCAGTATTTT. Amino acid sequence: CASSFPAGYTDTQYF.

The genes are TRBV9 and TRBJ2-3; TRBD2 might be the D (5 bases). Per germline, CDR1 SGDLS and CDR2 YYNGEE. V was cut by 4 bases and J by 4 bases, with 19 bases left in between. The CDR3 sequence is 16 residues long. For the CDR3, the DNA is TGTGCCAGCAGCCCCTCGACCGGGAAGCCCCCAGATACGCAGTATTTT. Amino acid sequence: CASSPSTGKPPDTQYF.

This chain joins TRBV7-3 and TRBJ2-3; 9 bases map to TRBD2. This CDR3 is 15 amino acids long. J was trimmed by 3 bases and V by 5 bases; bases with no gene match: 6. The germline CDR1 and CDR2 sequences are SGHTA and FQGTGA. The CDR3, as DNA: TGTGCCAGCAGCCCGGGACTAGCTCCAACAGATACGCAGTATTTT. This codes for CASSPGLAPTDTQYF. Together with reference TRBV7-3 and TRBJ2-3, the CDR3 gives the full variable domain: GAGVSQTPSNKVTEKGKYVELRCDPISGHTALYWYRQSLGQGPEFLIYFQGTGAADDSGLPNDRFFAVRPEGSVSTLKIQRTERGDSAVYLCASSPGLAPTDTQYFGPGTRLTVL.

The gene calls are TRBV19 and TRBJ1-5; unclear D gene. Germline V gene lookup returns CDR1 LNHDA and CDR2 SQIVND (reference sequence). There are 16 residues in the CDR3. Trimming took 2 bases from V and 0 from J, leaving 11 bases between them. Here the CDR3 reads CASSIFMASSNQPQHF. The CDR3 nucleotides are TGTGCCAGTAGTATATTTATGGCTAGTAGCAATCAGCCCCAGCATTTT.

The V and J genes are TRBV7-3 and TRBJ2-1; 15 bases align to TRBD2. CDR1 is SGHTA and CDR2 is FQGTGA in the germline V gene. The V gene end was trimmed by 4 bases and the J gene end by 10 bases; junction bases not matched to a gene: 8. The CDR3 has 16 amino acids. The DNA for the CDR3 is TGTGCCAGCAGCTCGCGGACTAGCGGGGGGGCCGAGGAGCAGTTCTTC. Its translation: CASSSRTSGGAEEQFF.

The CDR3 sequence is CATSRDRGNYGYTF. The CDR3, as DNA: TGTGCCACCAGCAGAGACAGGGGGAACTATGGCTACACCTTC. This sequence joins TRBV15 and TRBJ1-2; 7 nucleotides line up with TRBD1. Germline V CDR1 and CDR2: LNHNV, YYDKDF (reference sequence). Unmatched junction bases numbered 0, after V lost 0 bases and J lost 2 bases. The CDR3 runs to 14 residues.

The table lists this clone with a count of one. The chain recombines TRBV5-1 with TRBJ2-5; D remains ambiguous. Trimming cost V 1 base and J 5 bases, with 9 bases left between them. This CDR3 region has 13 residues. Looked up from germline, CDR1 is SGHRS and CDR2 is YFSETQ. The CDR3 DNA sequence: TGCGCCAGCAGCTTGAATAACGGGGAGACCCAGTACTTC. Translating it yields CASSLNNGETQYF.

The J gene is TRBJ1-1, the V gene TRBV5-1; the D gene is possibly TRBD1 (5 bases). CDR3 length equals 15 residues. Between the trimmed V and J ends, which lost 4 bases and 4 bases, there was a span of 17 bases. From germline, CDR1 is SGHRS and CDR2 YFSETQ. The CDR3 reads CASSTDKWSTTEAFF. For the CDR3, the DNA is TGCGCCAGCAGCACGGACAAATGGAGTACCACTGAAGCTTTCTTT.

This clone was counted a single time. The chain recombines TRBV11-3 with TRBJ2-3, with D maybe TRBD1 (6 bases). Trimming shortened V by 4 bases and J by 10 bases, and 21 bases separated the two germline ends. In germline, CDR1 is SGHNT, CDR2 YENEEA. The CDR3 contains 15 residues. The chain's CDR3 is CASSSGVGLRAAQYF. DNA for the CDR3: TGTGCCAGCAGCTCAGGGGTAGGACTCCGTGCTGCGCAGTATTTT.

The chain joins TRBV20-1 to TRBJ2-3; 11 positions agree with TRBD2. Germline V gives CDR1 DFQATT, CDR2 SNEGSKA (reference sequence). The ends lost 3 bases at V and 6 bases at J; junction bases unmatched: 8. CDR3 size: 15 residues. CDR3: CSASPGTSGFDTQYF. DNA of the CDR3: TGCAGTGCTAGTCCCGGGACTAGCGGATTCGATACGCAGTATTTT.

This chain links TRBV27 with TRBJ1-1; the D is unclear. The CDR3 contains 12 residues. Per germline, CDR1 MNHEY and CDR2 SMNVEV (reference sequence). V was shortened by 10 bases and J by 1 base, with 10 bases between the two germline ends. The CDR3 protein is CATREGNTEAFF. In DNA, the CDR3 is TGTGCCACACGGGAGGGGAACACTGAAGCTTTCTTT.

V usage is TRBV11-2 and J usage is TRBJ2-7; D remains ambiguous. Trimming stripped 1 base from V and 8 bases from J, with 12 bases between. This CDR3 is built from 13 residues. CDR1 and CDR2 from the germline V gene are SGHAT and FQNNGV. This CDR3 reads CASSLVFARKQYF. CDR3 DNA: TGTGCCAGCAGCTTAGTTTTCGCGCGCAAGCAGTACTTC.

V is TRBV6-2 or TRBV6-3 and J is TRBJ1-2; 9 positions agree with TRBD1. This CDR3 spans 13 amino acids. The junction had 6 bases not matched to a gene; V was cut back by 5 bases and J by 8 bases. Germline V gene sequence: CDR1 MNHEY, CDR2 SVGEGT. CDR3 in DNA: TGTGCCAGCAGTGGACAGGGGATTGGAGGCTACACCTTC. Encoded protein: CASSGQGIGGYTF.

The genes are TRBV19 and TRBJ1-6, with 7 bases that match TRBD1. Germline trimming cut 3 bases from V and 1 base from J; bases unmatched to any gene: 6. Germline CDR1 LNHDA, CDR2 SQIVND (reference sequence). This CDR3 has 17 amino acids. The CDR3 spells CASSIQGEASYNSPLHF. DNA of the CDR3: TGTGCCAGTAGTATTCAGGGGGAGGCGTCCTATAATTCACCCCTCCACTTT. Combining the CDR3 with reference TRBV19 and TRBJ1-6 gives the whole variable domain DGGITQSPKYLFRKEGQNVTLSCEQNLNHDAMYWYRQDPGQGLRLIYYSQIVNDFQKGDIAEGYSVSREKKESFPLTVTSAQKNPTAFYLCASSIQGEASYNSPLHFGNGTRLTVT.

CDR3 nucleotides: TGCGCCAGCAGCCAAGGACTAGCGGGAGATAATGAGCAGTTCTTC. Residues: CASSQGLAGDNEQFF. The chain is built from TRBV4-1 and TRBJ2-1; TRBD2 matches at 12 bases. V was clipped by 1 base and J by 7 bases; unmatched bases: 2. The length of the CDR3 is 15 residues. The germline V gene encodes CDR1 MGHRA and CDR2 YSYEKL.

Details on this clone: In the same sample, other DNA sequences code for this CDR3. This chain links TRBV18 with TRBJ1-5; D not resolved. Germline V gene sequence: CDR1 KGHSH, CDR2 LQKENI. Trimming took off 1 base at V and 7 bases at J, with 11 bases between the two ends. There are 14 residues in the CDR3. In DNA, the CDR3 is TGTGCCAGCTCACCACAGGGAGGAGGACAGCCCCAGCATTTT. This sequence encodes CASSPQGGGQPQHF. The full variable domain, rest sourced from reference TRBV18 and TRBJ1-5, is NAGVMQNPRHLVRRRGQEARLRCSPMKGHSHVYWYRQLPEEGLKFMVYLQKENIIDESGMPKERFSAEFPKEGPSILRIQQVVRGDSAAYFCASSPQGGGQPQHFGDGTRLSIL.

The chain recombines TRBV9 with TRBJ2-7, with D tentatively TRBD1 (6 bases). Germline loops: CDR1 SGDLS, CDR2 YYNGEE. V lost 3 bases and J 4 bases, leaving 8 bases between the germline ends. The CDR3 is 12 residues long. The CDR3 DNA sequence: TGTGCCAGCAGCGCACAGGGTTACGAGCAGTACTTC. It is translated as CASSAQGYEQYF.